This TCR beta chain originates from a study of T cells in Graves' hyperthyroidism and ophthalmopathy. This clonotype came up many times. Its cognate antigen is unknown. Researchers amplified the TCR beta CDR3 regions from RNA transcripts. HTBI primers drove first-round RT-PCR of the TCR CDR3. One entry per CDR3 protein, called by TCRdb with MiXCR from the multiplex PCR reads. Altogether about 410,000 distinct CDR3 sequences are present, around 15% being singletons, with the ten largest covering around 14%. CDR1 is DFQATT and CDR2 is SNEGSKA in the germline V gene (reference sequence). V lost 3 bases and J lost 6, with 7 bases in between. This CDR3 region has 11 residues. Study observations and caveats: Ophthalmopathy was model-predicted a median around seven months pre-onset.

Clinical Activity Scores of at least 3, NOSPECS grades of at least 4 and durations under 3 months characterized ophthalmopathy patients. Every diagnosis used clinical symptoms, serum thyroxine and TRAb, thyroid ultrasound and orbital computed tomography. The chain is built from TRBV20-1 and TRBJ2-3; possibly TRBD1 or TRBD2 for D (5 bases each). The receptor's source is a man younger than 35 with Graves' ophthalmopathy. Specimen: blood. This CDR3 reads CSASWGDTQYF. CDR3 in DNA: TGCAGTGCTAGTTGGGGGGATACGCAGTATTTT.